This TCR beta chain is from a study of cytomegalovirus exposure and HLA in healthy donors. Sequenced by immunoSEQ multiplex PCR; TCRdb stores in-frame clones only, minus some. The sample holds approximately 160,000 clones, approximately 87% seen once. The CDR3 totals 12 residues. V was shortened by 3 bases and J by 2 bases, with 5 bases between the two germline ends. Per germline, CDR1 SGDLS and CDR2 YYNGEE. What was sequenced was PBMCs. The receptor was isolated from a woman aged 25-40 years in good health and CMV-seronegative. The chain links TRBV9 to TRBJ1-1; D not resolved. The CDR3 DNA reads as TGTGCCAGCAGCGGCGTTAACACTGAAGCTTTCTTT. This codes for CASSGVNTEAFF.